These T cell receptor beta chains were read from a single sample in a study of shared clonotypes between healthy human individuals. Profiling relied on immunoSEQ multiplex PCR, and the TCRdb table lists in-frame clones only, not all of them. The sample yields 400,000 to 600,000 clones, roughly 79% seen once. Material: PBMCs. These receptors were obtained from a woman in her forties in good health. Some clones in this sample may be carry-over from other donors' samples. Each CDR3 is given with its conserved first and last residue. The D gene is left open where the match is weak. Part of the rows lack a size; the others show once, few, many or a class for expanded clones.

CDR3 length	V gene	J gene	D gene	clone size	CDR3 DNA	CDR3 protein
14	TRBV6-5	TRBJ2-7	NA	NA	TGTGCCAGCAGTTACTCGACTAGGACCTACGAGCAGTACTTC	CASSYSTRTYEQYF
13	TRBV28	TRBJ2-7	TRBD2	NA	TGTGCCAGCAGTTTAGCGGGAGGGCCCCGGCAGTACTTC	CASSLAGGPRQYF
15	TRBV11-1	TRBJ2-5	TRBD1	NA	TGTGCCAGCACCGTGGACAGGGCGGGACAAGAGACCCAGTACTTC	CASTVDRAGQETQYF
14	TRBV30	TRBJ2-3	TRBD1	NA	TGTGCCTGGAGTACAGGGGGCGGAACAGATACGCAGTATTTT	CAWSTGGGTDTQYF
14	TRBV6-5	TRBJ2-7	TRBD2	NA	TGTGCCAGCAGTAGGACTAGCGGTAACTACGAGCAGTACTTC	CASSRTSGNYEQYF
16	TRBV6-6	TRBJ2-7	TRBD2	NA	TGTGCCAGCAGTGCTATCGGGAGGCCCTTCTCCTACGAGCAGTACTTC	CASSAIGRPFSYEQYF
13	TRBV5-1	TRBJ1-1	NA	NA	TGCGCCAGCAGCTTCCCAGAGAACACTGAAGCTTTCTTT	CASSFPENTEAFF
15	TRBV30	TRBJ1-2	TRBD1	many	TGTGCCTGGAGCCGGGACAGGGATGGGGACTATGGCTACACCTTC	CAWSRDRDGDYGYTF
14	TRBV5-4	TRBJ1-3	NA	NA	TGTGCCAGCAGCTTGGGTGCAGGCGGAAACACCATATATTTT	CASSLGAGGNTIYF
16	TRBV5-1	TRBJ1-3	NA	NA	TGCGCCAGCAGCCCCTCACCGACAGGCGGCGGAAACACCATATATTTT	CASSPSPTGGGNTIYF
12	TRBV28	TRBJ2-2	TRBD2	NA	TGTGCCAGCAGTTCTAGCGGCGGGGAGCTGTTTTTT	CASSSSGGELFF
15	TRBV4-2	TRBJ2-2	NA	NA	TGTGCCAGCAGCCAAGGGGGCGGTGAAGCCGGGGAGCTGTTTTTT	CASSQGGGEAGELFF
15	TRBV4-3	TRBJ2-4	TRBD2	NA	TGCGCCAGCAGCCAACGGAGCCTAGCGGAAAACATTCAGTACTTC	CASSQRSLAENIQYF
14	TRBV5-6	TRBJ2-7	TRBD2	NA	TGTGCCAGCAGCTCGGGGGGGAGGTCCTACGAGCAGTACTTC	CASSSGGRSYEQYF
14	TRBV9	TRBJ2-7	NA	once	TGTGCCAGCAGCCCCATTGGGAGGACCGACGAGCAGTACTTC	CASSPIGRTDEQYF
14	TRBV7-2	TRBJ1-4	NA	NA	TGTGCCAGCAGCTTCAGGGGCGGGTATGAAAAACTGTTTTTT	CASSFRGGYEKLFF
12	TRBV6-6	TRBJ2-7	NA	many	TGTGCCAGCAGTTACACCCCGCGGGAGCAGTACTTC	CASSYTPREQYF
16	TRBV21-1	TRBJ1-1	NA	NA	TGTGCCAGCAGCAAAGAGGGTGGGGCAGGGGGCACTGAAGCTTTCTTT	CASSKEGGAGGTEAFF
18	TRBV7-7	TRBJ2-5	NA	once	TGTGCCAGCAGCTCTTTAGGACAGTTGACGGGGGACCAAGAGACCCAGTACTTC	CASSSLGQLTGDQETQYF
15	TRBV7-2	TRBJ1-4	NA	NA	TGTGCCAGCAGCCTTCAGCGTCAGGCTAATGAAAAACTGTTTTTT	CASSLQRQANEKLFF
12	TRBV29-1	TRBJ2-2	NA	few	TGCAGCGCCATGACCGAGACCGGGGAGCTGTTTTTT	CSAMTETGELFF
16	TRBV7-8	TRBJ1-2	TRBD1	NA	TGTGCCAGCAGCTTAGAAGGACAGGGAGCTAGCTATGGCTACACCTTC	CASSLEGQGASYGYTF
14	TRBV4-2	TRBJ1-3	NA	NA	TGTGCCAGCAGCCAAGACAGGCAAGGAAACACCATATATTTT	CASSQDRQGNTIYF
13	TRBV10-3	TRBJ1-1	TRBD1	once	TGTGCCATCAGTCCAGGGGGCGTTACTGAAGCTTTCTTT	CAISPGGVTEAFF
16	TRBV11-2	TRBJ2-7	TRBD1	NA	TGTGCCAGCAGCTTAGATCGTGGACAGGGGGCGTACGAGCAGTACTTC	CASSLDRGQGAYEQYF
16	TRBV27	TRBJ1-3	NA	few	TGTGCCAGCAGAGGGACAAGGGGGACCTCTGGAAACACCATATATTTT	CASRGTRGTSGNTIYF
16	TRBV2	TRBJ2-2	TRBD2	few	TGTGCCAGCAGTGTGCGACTAGCGGGATCGGGCGGGGAGCTGTTTTTT	CASSVRLAGSGGELFF
15	TRBV28	TRBJ1-2	NA	NA	TGTGCCAGCAGTCTTCGACGAAGGGGGGTCTATGGCTACACCTTC	CASSLRRRGVYGYTF
13	TRBV15	TRBJ2-5	NA	once	TGTGCCACCAGCAGAGAGAGGACGGAGACCCAGTACTTC	CATSRERTETQYF
14	TRBV19	TRBJ1-1	NA	NA	TGTGCCAGTAGTCCGGGAGACAAGAACACTGAAGCTTTCTTT	CASSPGDKNTEAFF
15	TRBV4-1	TRBJ1-2	NA	NA	TGCGCCAGCAGCCAAGAAGTGGCCAAGAACTATGGCTACACCTTC	CASSQEVAKNYGYTF
13	TRBV6-5	TRBJ2-2	NA	many	TGTGCCAGCAGGGCCCACAACACCGGGGAGCTGTTTTTT	CASRAHNTGELFF
16	TRBV28	TRBJ1-2	NA	NA	TGTGCCAGCAGTTTATCCGGGGAGGGACCGAGCTATGGCTACACCTTC	CASSLSGEGPSYGYTF
12	TRBV7-9	TRBJ1-4	NA	NA	TGTGCCAGCGGTTCACCTGGGGAAAAACTGTTTTTT	CASGSPGEKLFF
16	TRBV5-4	TRBJ2-2	NA	NA	TGTGCCAGCAGCTTGCAGGGCAGGAGGAACACCGGGGAGCTGTTTTTT	CASSLQGRRNTGELFF
18	TRBV5-1	TRBJ2-1	NA	NA	TGCGCCAGCAGCTTGGGGTTAAGCGCCTCGAGCTCCTACAATGAGCAGTTCTTC	CASSLGLSASSSYNEQFF
14	TRBV19	TRBJ2-7	TRBD2	NA	TGTGCCAGTAGTATAGGGACTAGCGGCGACGAGCAGTACTTC	CASSIGTSGDEQYF
15	TRBV29-1	TRBJ2-1	NA	NA	TGCAGCGTTGAAGCCCTAGCAGGACTTTTCAATGAGCAGTTCTTC	CSVEALAGLFNEQFF
16	TRBV11-2	TRBJ2-3	NA	NA	TGTGCCAGCAGCCCTGGCATGCTAGGGTTGACAGATACGCAGTATTTT	CASSPGMLGLTDTQYF
12	TRBV10-3	TRBJ2-7	NA	NA	TGTGCCATCAGTTTGGACAGCAACGAGCAGTACTTC	CAISLDSNEQYF
16	TRBV5-4	TRBJ2-3	TRBD2	NA	TGTGCCAGCAGCCCCGGGACTAGCGGGAACGCAGATACGCAGTATTTT	CASSPGTSGNADTQYF
17	TRBV5-1	TRBJ2-1	TRBD1	NA	TGCGCCAGCAGCTTGGGACCGGGGACAGGGGATGCCAATGAGCAGTTCTTC	CASSLGPGTGDANEQFF
17	TRBV5-1	TRBJ1-2	NA	NA	TGCGCCAGCAGCTTGGACACAAGTTTTCTTCGCGGCTATGGCTACACCTTC	CASSLDTSFLRGYGYTF
14	TRBV5-1	TRBJ2-7	NA	NA	TGCGCCAGCAGCTTGACAGGGCGAATCAACGAGCAGTACTTC	CASSLTGRINEQYF
11	TRBV20-1	TRBJ2-3	NA	NA	TGCAGTGCTAGTCTCGCAGATACGCAGTATTTT	CSASLADTQYF
17	TRBV7-9	TRBJ2-2	TRBD2	NA	TGTGCCAGCAGCCCGGGACTAGCGGGTGCGAACACCGGGGAGCTGTTTTTT	CASSPGLAGANTGELFF
14	TRBV7-9	TRBJ2-7	TRBD1	NA	TGTGCCAGCAGCCCCCCGGACAGGGCCTACGAGCAGTACTTC	CASSPPDRAYEQYF
11	TRBV19	TRBJ2-1	NA	NA	TGTGCCAGTAGCCAGCCCAATGAGCAGTTCTTC	CASSQPNEQFF
12	TRBV11-2	TRBJ1-2	NA	NA	TGTGCCAGCAGCTTTAACGGGGCTGGCTACACCTTC	CASSFNGAGYTF